This paragraph covers one TCR beta chain sequence. During its preparation, the TCRbeta library received unique molecular identifiers. MiXCR, run by TCRdb on the PCR reads, gives a single entry per CDR3 protein. The sample consists of approximately 430,000 distinct CDR3 sequences, roughly 15% of them appearing once. Losses at the gene ends were 5 bases for V and 3 bases for J; bases not matched to a gene: 8. The CDR3 runs 15 residues. Germline V gene lookup returns CDR1 SGHTA and CDR2 FQGNSA. This sample stems from a study of T-cell reconstitution after alpha-beta-depleted transplantation in children. The rearrangement joins TRBV7-2 to TRBJ2-7; 9 nucleotides line up with TRBD1. Sequences were derived from PBMCs, mostly from graft donor cells, sampled 360 days after TCRalphabeta/CD19-depleted stem cell transplant. The TCR originated in a boy younger than two who had a stem cell transplant for Wiskott-Aldrich syndrome, so the T cells may come from the graft donor. The CDR3 DNA reads TGTGCCAGCAGCCGAAAGACAGGGGGGAGCTACGAGCAGTACTTC. It codes for CASSRKTGGSYEQYF. The full variable domain, its missing parts supplied by reference TRBV7-2 and TRBJ2-7, is GAGVSQSPSNKVTEKGKDVELRCDPISGHTALYWYRQSLGQGLEFLIYFQGNSAPDKSGLPSDRFSAERTGGSVSTLTIQRTQQEDSAVYLCASSRKTGGSYEQYFGPGTRLTVT.